This T cell receptor (beta chain) was sequenced for a study of blood T cell repertoires in COVID-19. Original data processing: From reference gene primer amplification, estimates of nucleated cell counts were derived. TCRdb's copy holds only in-frame clones and misses some; the assay was immunoSEQ multiplex PCR. That table gives V, J and clone size, and the DNA gave D and trimming. This table holds some 490,000 clones, about nine tenths found once. Participant age was about 18 to 89 years, and participants resided in roughly 25 US areas. Donors were grouped by their self-reported clinical history. The germline V gene encodes CDR1 KGHDR and CDR2 SFDVKD. The V and J ends lost 3 bases and 6 bases respectively, with 14 bases between them. This CDR3 comprises 14 residues.

The receptor comes from a woman aged 55 to 70 who had recovered from COVID-19. What was sequenced was PBMCs or T cells enriched from blood (not recorded which). V is TRBV24-1 and J is TRBJ2-7; tentative D call: TRBD2 (6 bases). DNA for the CDR3: TGTGCCACCAGTGATACCGGGACTGGCGGCGAGCAGTACTTC. The encoded protein is CATSDTGTGGEQYF.